This T cell receptor (beta chain) was recovered during a study of response to subunit inactivated influenza vaccine. CDR3 length equals 15 residues. Trimming took 5 bases from V and 9 from J; bases not matched to a gene: 13. Germline lookup yields CDR1 DFQATT and CDR2 SNEGSKA (reference sequence). The sample holds many counts of this clonotype. The antigen remains undetermined. Study-level results: Authors suggested each seasonal influenza vaccination recruits few new T cells.

TCRdb independently ran MiXCR on the RT-PCR reads; one entry per CDR3 protein. This sample has approximately 490,000 distinct CDR3 sequences, with approximately 7.7% found just once. This material consisted of PBMCs from blood, taken roughly 24 months after vaccination. The sequence derives from a man aged 50 to 75 who received an inactivated influenza vaccine. The chain combines TRBV20-1 with TRBJ2-1; 10 positions match TRBD2. This chain's CDR3 is CSASAHLAGDGEQFF. CDR3 nucleotide sequence: TGCAGTGCTTCTGCTCATCTAGCGGGGGATGGTGAGCAGTTCTTC.